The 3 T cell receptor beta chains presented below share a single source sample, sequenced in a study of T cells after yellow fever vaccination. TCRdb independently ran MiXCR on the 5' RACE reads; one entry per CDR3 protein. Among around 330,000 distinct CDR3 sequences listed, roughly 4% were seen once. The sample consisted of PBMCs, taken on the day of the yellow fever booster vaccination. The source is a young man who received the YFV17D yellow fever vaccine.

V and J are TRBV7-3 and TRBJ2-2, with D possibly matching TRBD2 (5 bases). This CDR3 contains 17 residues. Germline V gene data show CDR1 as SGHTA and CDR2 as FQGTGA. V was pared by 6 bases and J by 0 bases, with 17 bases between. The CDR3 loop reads CASRTSAELANTGELFF. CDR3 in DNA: TGTGCCAGCAGGACCTCGGCAGAACTAGCGAACACCGGGGAGCTGTTTTTT.

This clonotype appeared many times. CDR3 residues: CASSPPLAGGRTDTQYF. The DNA of the CDR3 is TGTGCCAGCAGCCCCCCCTTAGCGGGGGGGCGAACAGATACGCAGTATTTT. The rearrangement links TRBV7-2 to TRBJ2-3; the match to TRBD2 covers 11 bases. Germline CDR1 reads SGHTA; CDR2 reads FQGNSA. Unmatched junction bases numbered 10, after V lost 5 bases and J lost 3 bases. This CDR3 is built from 17 residues.

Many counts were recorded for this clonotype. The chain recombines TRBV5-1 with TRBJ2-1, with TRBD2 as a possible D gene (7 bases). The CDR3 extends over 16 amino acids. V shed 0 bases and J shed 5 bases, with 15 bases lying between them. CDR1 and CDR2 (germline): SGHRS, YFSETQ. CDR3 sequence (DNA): TGCGCCAGCAGCTTGGGGCCGGGGGGCCCTCACAATGAGCAGTTCTTC. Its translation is CASSLGPGGPHNEQFF. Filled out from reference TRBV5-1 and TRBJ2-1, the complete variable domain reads KAGVTQTPRYLIKTRGQQVTLSCSPISGHRSVSWYQQTPGQGLQFLFEYFSETQRNKGNFPGRFSGRQFSNSRSEMNVSTLELGDSALYLCASSLGPGGPHNEQFFGPGTRLTVL.